These 6 T cell receptor beta chains originate from one sample sequenced in a study of CD8 T cells in Susac syndrome (dated by TCRdb to about 2019). The library was built by means of the immunoSEQ multiplex PCR assay. RNA was extracted using the RNeasy kit, and roughly 0.5 to 1 microgram was reverse transcribed with random hexamers. The public reads were quality trimmed at Q25 with fastp and then assembled into clones with MiXCR by TCRdb, keeping productive beta chains. When rows share a CDR3 protein, they turn into one entry using the most common DNA and genes. The sample contains some 190,000 distinct CDR3 sequences, about 94% of them found a single time. The ten largest clones take up 0.093% of the sample. Input material: CD4+ T cells from PBMCs. These receptors all come from a human donor with multiple sclerosis.

The table lists this clonotype with a count of one. The chain uses TRBV6-5 and TRBJ1-2; perhaps TRBD1 as D (5 bases). The CDR3 runs to 15 residues. Germline loops: CDR1 MNHEY, CDR2 SVGAGI. Trimming pared 0 bases from V and 7 bases from J, leaving 15 bases between. CDR3 loop: CASSYSTRGAGGYTF. The CDR3 coding sequence is TGTGCCAGCAGTTACTCGACGAGGGGCGCAGGTGGCTACACCTTC.

This chain links TRBV2 with TRBJ1-1; D is uncertain. Trimming pared 5 bases from V and 0 bases from J, leaving 7 bases between. The CDR3 has 13 residues. Germline CDR1 and CDR2: SNHLY and FYNNEI. CDR3 DNA sequence: TGTGCCAGCAGTCCACGGCTGAACACTGAAGCTTTCTTT. This sequence encodes CASSPRLNTEAFF.

The chain links TRBV30 to TRBJ2-1; D ambiguous. The CDR3 consists of 13 residues. With 0 bases removed from V and 4 bases from J, the gap between germline ends came to 7 bases. Germline values: CDR1 GTSNPN, CDR2 SVGIG (reference sequence). CDR3 DNA sequence: TGTGCCTGGAGTGTAAGCCGATACAATGAGCAGTTCTTC. As protein: CAWSVSRYNEQFF.

The chain combines TRBV29-1 with TRBJ2-1; D is perhaps TRBD2 (6 bases). This CDR3 comprises 12 residues. CDR1 SQVTM and CDR2 ANQGSEA come from the germline V gene. Trimming removed 8 bases at V and 9 bases at J, with 17 bases between. In nucleotides, the CDR3 is TGCAGCCTGGAGGGGTATCTGGGTGAGCAGTTCTTC. It yields the protein CSLEGYLGEQFF.

The chain links TRBV15 to TRBJ1-2; D is possibly TRBD1 (6 bases). The CDR3 covers 13 residues. V was cut by 3 bases and J by 7 bases, with 12 bases left in between. Looked up from germline, CDR1 is LNHNV and CDR2 is YYDKDF (reference sequence). CDR3 in amino acids: CATSRAGVAGYTF. CDR3 DNA sequence: TGTGCCACCAGCAGGGCAGGGGTTGCTGGCTACACCTTC. Complete variable domain (other parts from reference TRBV15 and TRBJ1-2): DAMVIQNPRYQVTQFGKPVTLSCSQTLNHNVMYWYQQKSSQAPKLLFHYYDKDFNNEADTPDNFQSRRPNTSFCFLDIRSPGLGDTAMYLCATSRAGVAGYTFGSGTRLTVV.

The CDR3, as DNA: TGCAGCGCCGAACGGGGGAATCCCTACGAGCAGTACTTC. It translates to CSAERGNPYEQYF. The chain joins TRBV29-1 to TRBJ2-7, with a possible D match to TRBD2 (6 bases). V lost 7 bases and J 2 bases, leaving 15 bases between the germline ends. This CDR3 spans 13 amino acids. The germline V gene has CDR1 SQVTM and CDR2 ANQGSEA.